Included here is one TCR beta chain sequence, with context. The antigen it binds to is not known. Base qualities are not provided; no much larger clone lies one nucleotide away. The method behind the library was 5' RACE. Sequencer: NextSeq 500. To correct for sequencing error and PCR bias, the TCR library protocol tagged individual cDNA molecules with unique molecular identifiers. TCR alpha and beta chains were both sequenced, and the abundances of alpha and beta sequences in each sample were closely correlated with each other. In the authors' own workflow: Decombinator V4 was used to annotate the V gene, J gene and CDR3 of the TCR sequences. TCRs were defined as expanded if a significant change between any two time points was detected under a Poisson model with p below 0.0001. Abundances of TCRs were expressed as counts per million after normalisation to the total number of TCRs sequenced in each sample. MAIT TCRs were defined by TRAV1-2 paired with TRAJ12, TRAJ20 or TRAJ33, and iNKT TCRs by TRAV10 paired with TRAJ18. VDJdb, accessed 1 November 2021, was searched for CMV, EBV and SARS-CoV-2 annotated TCRs, with TCRs annotated for multiple antigens excluded. TCRdb reworked the public reads: Q25 trimming with fastp, MiXCR clone assembly, productive beta chains retained. Identical CDR3 proteins give one entry, which carries the most common genes and DNA. The V and J calls here are based on TCRdb, not the publication. The sample records about 72,000 distinct CDR3 sequences, around a tenth of which are singletons. The top ten constitute approximately 8% of the sample.

The sample is drawn from a study of early T cells in non-severe SARS-CoV-2 infection (dated by TCRdb to 2020 to 2023). Some background on the complete study: TCR sequencing used bulk RNA from unsorted whole blood, so alpha and beta chains could not be paired. Summary of the overall study and its limitations: Matching against VDJdb was skewed toward anti-spike CD8 responses, likely underestimated virus-specific expansions, and missed private and CD4 specificities.

A case-control design nested within a healthcare worker cohort in London, UK, was used, with weekly nasopharyngeal swab PCR tests and blood sampling performed. Between 23 and 31 March 2020, the week of the UK lockdown, healthcare workers were enrolled and then followed up weekly for as long as 16 weeks. V loses 5 bases at its end and J loses 9 bases; junction bases beyond the gene matches: 10. The CDR3 sequence holds 15 residues, the cysteine and phenylalanine included. Only CDR3 DNA remains: 45 bases, in frame from the first base. CDR1 and CDR2 were assigned from the germline V gene as MNHEY and SVGAGI.

The sequencing used whole blood, collected at baseline. Rearrangement joined TRBV6-5 to TRBJ2-1; 10 junctional bases match TRBD2. This receptor was taken from an adult who was a healthcare worker with PCR-confirmed SARS-CoV-2 infection or an uninfected control (not recorded which). The sequenced DNA is TGTGCCAGCAGTACAGCGGGGGGGACCCTGGGTGAGCAGTTCTTC. Its protein product is CASSTAGGTLGEQFF.